This TCR beta chain was profiled in a study of cytomegalovirus exposure and HLA in healthy donors. Study information: Out of around 360 genotyped donors, about 80% belonged to the Caucasian-associated ancestry cluster. The study's findings and limits: When a later analysis was performed, an Asian-associated ancestry cluster reportedly had fewer N-insertions than the approximately 690-donor mean. In a later analysis, across HLA loci, associated TCR counts were highest for DRB1, lowest for HLA-C. The classifier reportedly diagnosed cytomegalovirus status with high sensitivity and specificity.

From germline, CDR1 is SGHKS and CDR2 YYEKEE (reference sequence). Trimming left V 0 bases short and J 4 bases short, with 13 bases between. The CDR3 is 16 amino acids. PCR used 60 Vbeta primers and 13 Jbeta primers. Generated by immunoSEQ multiplex PCR, the TCRdb table keeps only in-frame clones and is missing some. This table has about 140,000 clones, 60% to 80% appearing once. This clone has just a few counts. Its antigen is not known. The source material was PBMCs. This chain uses TRBV5-5 with TRBJ2-2; D possibly corresponds to TRBD1 (7 bases). The sequence came from a man aged 40-50 years in good health and CMV-seronegative. CDR3 residues: CASSLVEGAVTGELFF. The DNA of the CDR3 is TGTGCCAGCAGCTTGGTGGAGGGGGCCGTCACCGGGGAGCTGTTTTTT.